The 7 T cell receptor beta chains below were found in one sample sequenced in a study of patients and donors after allogeneic stem cell transplantation. From the RT-PCR reads, TCRdb called clonotypes with MiXCR, one entry per CDR3 protein. This sample has approximately 150,000 distinct CDR3 sequences, with about 24% found just once. The sample was blood, either unsorted or a sorted T cell fraction (not recorded which). These receptors originate from a human donor who was either an allogeneic HSCT recipient or a stem cell or donor lymphocyte infusion donor (not recorded which). It is not recorded whose cells these are; they may come from a transplant donor.

This clonotype was observed many times. The J gene is TRBJ1-1, the V gene TRBV5-1; D unresolved. The ends were cut back, 0 bases at V and 0 bases at J, with 9 bases in the middle. The CDR3 sequence is 15 residues long. From germline, CDR1 is SGHRS and CDR2 YFSETQ. The DNA of the CDR3 is TGCGCCAGCAGCTTGGCGGGGAGCATGAACACTGAAGCTTTCTTT. This gives the protein CASSLAGSMNTEAFF. The variable domain in full, with the rest retrieved from reference TRBV5-1 and TRBJ1-1, is KAGVTQTPRYLIKTRGQQVTLSCSPISGHRSVSWYQQTPGQGLQFLFEYFSETQRNKGNFPGRFSGRQFSNSRSEMNVSTLELGDSALYLCASSLAGSMNTEAFFGQGTRLTVV.

The genes are TRBV9 and TRBJ2-7, with a possible D match to TRBD1 (6 bases). The CDR3 sequence is 14 residues long. CDR1 is SGDLS, CDR2 YYNGEE, per germline. V was clipped by 0 bases and J by 6 bases, with 13 bases between them. As DNA, the CDR3 is TGTGCCAGCAGCGTAGCGGCAGGGGTAAGCGAGCAGTACTTC. Protein product: CASSVAAGVSEQYF.

This clonotype has just one count. The missing conserved phenylalanine or tryptophan at the end of this CDR3 makes a read error likely. This chain connects TRBV30 to TRBJ1-4, with D possibly matching TRBD1 (5 bases). CDR1 is GTSNPN and CDR2 is SVGIG in the germline V gene (reference sequence). V dropped 7 bases and J dropped 3 bases, with 12 bases sitting between them. The CDR3 is 13 residues long. Here the CDR3 reads CASARQSNEKLFL. CDR3 in DNA: TGTGCCTCCGCCCGACAGTCTAATGAAAAACTGTTTTTG.

The sample holds a few counts of this clonotype. The V call is TRBV7-6, the J call TRBJ2-1; 12 positions agree with TRBD2. Germline assignment: CDR1 SGHVS and CDR2 FNYEAQ. Trimming at V came to 1 base and at J to 9 bases, leaving 13 bases not matched to a gene. This CDR3 is 18 amino acids long. Written as DNA, the CDR3 is TGTGCCAGCAGCTTAGAGTGGGCTAGCGGGGGGGTAAATCCTGAGCAGTTCTTC. Its translation is CASSLEWASGGVNPEQFF.

This clonotype has more than one count but fewer than ten. The chain employs TRBV5-1 and TRBJ2-1; either TRBD1 or TRBD2 may fit D (5 bases each). V dropped 7 bases and J dropped 2 bases, with 10 bases sitting between them. CDR1 SGHRS and CDR2 YFSETQ come from the germline V gene. There are 13 residues in the CDR3. Here the CDR3 DNA reads TGCGCCAGCCTGGGGGAACCCTACAATGAGCAGTTCTTC. Translated, it gives CASLGEPYNEQFF.

The genes are TRBV20-1 and TRBJ2-7; 9 bases agree with TRBD1. Trimming cost V 3 bases and J 3 bases; bases outside gene matches: 6. The CDR3 covers 14 residues. The germline gives CDR1 DFQATT, CDR2 SNEGSKA (reference sequence). The CDR3 loop is CSARGDRALYEQYF. The CDR3 coding sequence is TGCAGTGCTAGGGGGGACAGGGCCCTCTACGAGCAGTACTTC.

This clonotype has a handful of counts. The V call is TRBV12-3 or TRBV12-4, the J call TRBJ2-3; D is undetermined. Trimming removed 3 bases from V and 0 bases from J, with 10 bases in between. The CDR3 sequence is 15 residues long. CDR3 loop: CASSLNAGSTDTQYF. CDR3 coding DNA: TGTGCCAGCAGTTTGAACGCCGGTAGCACAGATACGCAGTATTTT.